This paragraph covers one T cell receptor beta chain sequence. V was clipped by 7 bases and J by 0 bases; unmatched bases: 16. This CDR3 has 20 amino acids. Germline CDR1 reads SGHRS; CDR2 reads YFSETQ. This sample was taken from a study of blood T cell repertoires in COVID-19. Study-wide background: The study drew acute and convalescent COVID-19 samples from the United States, Italy and Spain. Sample material is recorded as cDNA or gDNA derived from T cells, B-cell-depleted T cells, or PBMCs.

Produced via immunoSEQ multiplex PCR; TCRdb's table is partial and in-frame only. The sample contains 250,000 to 350,000 clones, 70% to 90% of which appear only once. This receptor was obtained from a man aged 18 to 35 who had recovered from COVID-19. The chain couples TRBV5-1 to TRBJ2-1, with 13 bases matching TRBD2. The sample was peripheral blood. The CDR3 here is CASGATRTSGGPSSYNEQFF. CDR3 DNA sequence: TGCGCCAGCGGAGCCACCCGGACTAGCGGGGGCCCGAGCTCCTACAATGAGCAGTTCTTC.